The sample holds a few counts of the clone carrying this TCR beta chain. Its antigen is not identified. The data derive from a study of response to subunit inactivated influenza vaccine. This CDR3 contains 17 residues. Trimming cost V 6 bases and J 3 bases; bases outside gene matches: 11. Germline CDR1 is MDHEN and CDR2 is SYDVKM. Study-level findings and limits: New T cells are recruited in small numbers by each seasonal influenza vaccination, according to the authors' suggestion.

MiXCR was run by TCRdb on the RT-PCR reads, yielding one entry per CDR3 protein. The table shows 650,000 to 800,000 distinct CDR3 sequences, with 14% occurring only once. The chain is built from TRBV28 and TRBJ2-2, with 9 nucleotides matching TRBD2. This TCR was sampled from a man in his fifties or sixties who received an inactivated influenza vaccine. This material consisted of PBMCs from blood, taken approximately 15 days before vaccination. This CDR3 is CASRASSGTSHTGELFF. The CDR3 DNA sequence: TGTGCCAGCAGAGCTTCGAGCGGGACTAGCCACACCGGGGAGCTGTTTTTT. The full variable domain, rest sourced from reference TRBV28 and TRBJ2-2, is DVKVTQSSRYLVKRTGEKVFLECVQDMDHENMFWYRQDPGLGLRLIYFSYDVKMKEKGDIPEGYSVSREKKERFSLILESASTNQTSMYLCASRASSGTSHTGELFFGEGSRLTVL.